These 30 T cell receptor beta chains came from one sample sequenced in a study of CXCR3-negative and CXCR3-positive naive CD8 T cells. Via 5' RACE with UMI labels, TRB cDNA libraries were prepared. TCRdb reprocessed the 5' RACE reads and reports one entry per CDR3 protein, with no DNA. The sample table sets out tens of thousands of distinct CDR3 sequences. The sample comprised naive CXCR3- CD8+ T cells from blood. Subset reported: CD45RO-CCR7+CD27+CD95- naive CD8+ T cells lacking CXCR3 (TNR3-). The receptors derive from a human donor in good health. Some clones in this sample may be carry-over from other donors' samples.

The rearrangement links TRBV5-6 to TRBJ2-7; the D call of TRBD2 rests on TCRdb alone, since no DNA is present to check it. Germline-derived CDR1 and CDR2 are SGHDT and YYEEEE. This CDR3 spans 12 amino acids. CDR3 amino acids: CASSRTRAEQYF.

The chain has TRBV27 and TRBJ1-1. Germline lookup yields CDR1 MNHEY and CDR2 SMNVEV (reference sequence). The CDR3 runs 15 residues. The CDR3 protein is CASSLFRTLNTEAFF.

The CDR3: CASSFSLSGQGAQYEQYF. The rearrangement joins TRBV28 to TRBJ2-7; TCRdb names TRBD1, which stays unverified in the absence of DNA. CDR1 and CDR2 from the germline V gene are MDHEN and SYDVKM. The CDR3 covers 18 residues.

J is TRBJ2-3 and V is TRBV20-1; no DNA is available, so the TRBD2 call from TCRdb remains unchecked. CDR1 DFQATT and CDR2 SNEGSKA come from the germline V gene (reference sequence). The CDR3 is made up of 17 amino acids. The CDR3 sequence is CSASPSTSGRLTDTQYF.

The chain couples TRBV4-3 to TRBJ2-3; the TCRdb call, TRBD1, lacks DNA for checking. Germline V gene sequence: CDR1 LGHNA, CDR2 YSLEER. The CDR3 runs to 18 residues. The CDR3 loop is CASSQVSPGTGGPDTQYF.

This chain connects TRBV29-1 to TRBJ1-4; without DNA, the TCRdb call of TRBD1 cannot be checked. The germline gives CDR1 SQVTM, CDR2 ANQGSEA. CDR3 size: 13 residues. The CDR3 sequence is CSARVGDNEKLFF. Combining the CDR3 with reference TRBV29-1 and TRBJ1-4 gives the whole variable domain SAVISQKPSRDICQRGTSLTIQCQVDSQVTMMFWYRQQPGQSLTLIATANQGSEATYESGFVIDKFPISRPNLTFSTLTVSNMSPEDSSIYLCSARVGDNEKLFFGSGTQLSVL.

The V and J genes are TRBV7-2 and TRBJ2-2; TCRdb calls TRBD2, which cannot be checked without DNA. This CDR3 has 17 residues. Per the germline V gene, CDR1 is SGHTA and CDR2 is FQGNSA. CDR3 region: CASSLGGLAGDTGELFF.

The genes are TRBV6-5 and TRBJ2-1; TCRdb returns TRBD1, unconfirmable since there is no DNA. The CDR3 is 15 residues long. CDR1 is MNHEY and CDR2 is SVGAGI in the germline V gene. CDR3 region: CASSPLSGGWNEQFF.

The J gene is TRBJ2-5, the V gene TRBV9. Germline CDR1 and CDR2: SGDLS and YYNGEE. The CDR3 sequence is 15 residues long. CDR3 sequence: CASSGPDASKETQYF. Looking up the rest from reference TRBV9 and TRBJ2-5 gives the full variable domain: DSGVTQTPKHLITATGQRVTLRCSPRSGDLSVYWYQQSLDQGLQFLIQYYNGEERAKGNILERFSAQQFPDLHSELNLSSLELGDSALYFCASSGPDASKETQYFGPGTRLLVL.

CDR3: CASSIHTHSYEQYF. V and J are TRBV5-5 and TRBJ2-7. CDR1 is SGHKS and CDR2 is YYEKEE in the germline V gene (reference sequence). CDR3 size: 14 residues.

The chain recombines TRBV20-1 with TRBJ1-1. The CDR3 is 16 residues long. Per the germline V gene, CDR1 is DFQATT and CDR2 is SNEGSKA (reference sequence). This CDR3 reads CSARDFTSSRDTEAFF.

The chain is built from TRBV29-1 and TRBJ1-1. Germline V gene data show CDR1 as SQVTM and CDR2 as ANQGSEA. The CDR3 is made up of 12 amino acids. CDR3 sequence: CSVAGYLTEAFF.

The chain joins TRBV4-1 to TRBJ2-1. This CDR3 has 15 residues. CDR1 is MGHRA and CDR2 is YSYEKL in the germline V gene. The CDR3 loop reads CASSHTGTTYNEQFF.

CDR3 residues: CSVEDDSPNYGYTF. The rearrangement joins TRBV29-1 to TRBJ1-2; TCRdb's D gene call, TRBD1, goes unchecked for lack of DNA. The germline CDR1 and CDR2 sequences are SQVTM and ANQGSEA. The CDR3 spans 14 residues. Full variable domain (missing parts from reference TRBV29-1 and TRBJ1-2): SAVISQKPSRDICQRGTSLTIQCQVDSQVTMMFWYRQQPGQSLTLIATANQGSEATYESGFVIDKFPISRPNLTFSTLTVSNMSPEDSSIYLCSVEDDSPNYGYTFGSGTRLTVV.

This chain links TRBV29-1 with TRBJ2-5; absent DNA, TCRdb's TRBD2 call cannot be checked. This CDR3 has 15 amino acids. Germline CDR1 SQVTM, CDR2 ANQGSEA. CDR3 in amino acids: CSVEGDIVGPETQYF.

V gene TRBV6-5 combines with J gene TRBJ2-5. This CDR3 has 15 amino acids. CDR1 is MNHEY and CDR2 is SVGAGI in the germline V gene. The CDR3 sequence is CASSYYLGNLETQYF.

The genes are TRBV20-1 and TRBJ1-1; with no DNA, the TCRdb D assignment of TRBD1 cannot be verified. This CDR3 contains 15 residues. The germline V gene has CDR1 DFQATT and CDR2 SNEGSKA (reference sequence). CDR3 sequence reads: CSATGDSPWYTEAFF.

The chain is built from TRBV29-1 and TRBJ1-2; TCRdb calls TRBD1, which cannot be checked without DNA. The germline CDR1 and CDR2 sequences are SQVTM and ANQGSEA. The CDR3 totals 12 residues. The CDR3 spells CSVEQGGYGYTF.

This chain uses TRBV29-1 with TRBJ2-1; TCRdb indicates TRBD1, and absent DNA this call remains unverified. This CDR3 contains 14 residues. Germline CDR1 is SQVTM and CDR2 is ANQGSEA. The CDR3 loop is CSGLGTGSVNEPFF.

This chain links TRBV7-8 with TRBJ2-2. In germline, CDR1 is SGHVS, CDR2 FQNEAQ. This CDR3 is 15 amino acids long. The CDR3: CASSFNIANTGELFF.

The V gene is TRBV28, the J gene TRBJ2-7; the D gene TCRdb calls, TRBD1, cannot be checked with no DNA. CDR1 and CDR2 from the germline V gene are MDHEN and SYDVKM. The CDR3 covers 17 residues. CDR3 region: CASSLPPPGQGGETQYF.

The chain uses TRBV27 and TRBJ2-3; absent DNA, TCRdb's TRBD2 call cannot be checked. The CDR3 length is 14 residues. Germline CDR1 MNHEY, CDR2 SMNVEV (reference sequence). CDR3 sequence: CASSQGLLTDTQYF.

V is TRBV29-1 and J is TRBJ2-2; absent DNA, TCRdb's TRBD1 call cannot be checked. The CDR3 has 15 residues. CDR1 SQVTM and CDR2 ANQGSEA come from the germline V gene. This chain's CDR3 is CSVEVSGDLTGELFF.

The rearrangement links TRBV7-6 to TRBJ2-6; the D call of TRBD1 rests on TCRdb alone, since no DNA is present to check it. Germline-derived CDR1 and CDR2 are SGHVS and FNYEAQ. CDR3 size: 18 residues. The CDR3 spells CASSNDRGGFSGANVLTF.

The rearrangement uses TRBV28 and TRBJ2-3; without DNA, the TCRdb call of TRBD2 cannot be checked. The CDR3 consists of 16 residues. Germline V gene sequence: CDR1 MDHEN, CDR2 SYDVKM. The CDR3 protein is CASRFFSGASTDTQYF.

The rearrangement joins TRBV12-3 or TRBV12-4 to TRBJ2-7; checking the TCRdb D call of TRBD1 is not possible without DNA. The CDR3 runs to 15 residues. CDR3 sequence reads: CASTVSRDRGFEQYF.

The chain recombines TRBV7-7 with TRBJ1-3. This CDR3 has 15 amino acids. CDR1 is SSHAT, CDR2 FNYEAQ, per germline (reference sequence). The CDR3 region is CASSLVYGAGNTIYF.

This chain uses TRBV28 with TRBJ2-7; absent DNA, TCRdb's TRBD1 call cannot be checked. The CDR3 is 15 residues long. In germline, CDR1 is MDHEN, CDR2 SYDVKM. The CDR3: CASSPPGQAYYEQYF.

V and J are TRBV20-1 and TRBJ2-3; the D call from TCRdb, TRBD1, cannot be confirmed without DNA. CDR1 is DFQATT, CDR2 SNEGSKA, per germline (reference sequence). CDR3 length equals 16 residues. The CDR3 here is CSARSLAGDPTDTQYF.

This chain uses TRBV27 with TRBJ1-2; as DNA is missing, the TRBD1 call by TCRdb cannot be tested. The CDR3 covers 15 residues. CDR1 and CDR2 from the germline V gene are MNHEY and SMNVEV (reference sequence). CDR3 sequence reads: CASSPGTGLTYGYTF.